These 27 T cell receptor beta chains were sequenced from one sample in a study of blood T cell repertoires in COVID-19 (dated by TCRdb to 2020 to 2021). Library method: the immunoSEQ multiplex PCR assay. TCRdb provides this immuneACCESS table in a form limited to in-frame rearrangements. Some clones are lacking; in checked studies, under half of them reflect an unresolved V gene, and why the rest are absent is not known. The table for this sample lists about 38,000 clones; 90% of them were counted only once. The ten largest clones capture around 25% of the sample. The sample consisted of peripheral blood. These receptors all come from a man aged 55 to 69 with active or convalescent COVID-19.

This sequence joins TRBV28 and TRBJ2-7; 15 nucleotides match TRBD2. This CDR3 spans 16 amino acids. Germline V gene sequence: CDR1 MDHEN, CDR2 SYDVKM. The J segment lost 4 bases and the V segment lost 8 bases, leaving 9 bases of the junction unmatched. Written as DNA, the CDR3 is TGTGCCAGCTGGACTAGCGGGAGGGCCTCCCGATACGAGCAGTACTTC. As protein: CASWTSGRASRYEQYF.

The gene calls are TRBV27 and TRBJ1-2; TRBD1 aligns across 11 bases. The CDR3 totals 15 residues. V lost 4 bases, J lost 8 bases, and 9 bases stayed unmatched. Germline loops: CDR1 MNHEY, CDR2 SMNVEV (reference sequence). For the CDR3, the DNA is TGTGCCAGCAGTTCAAGGGACAGGGGGGGATCGGGCTACACCTTC. Residues: CASSSRDRGGSGYTF.

The rearrangement joins TRBV2 to TRBJ2-5; TRBD2 matches 9 bases. Trimming took 6 bases from V and 6 from J; bases not matched to a gene: 14. Looked up from germline, CDR1 is SNHLY and CDR2 is FYNNEI. The CDR3 contains 16 residues. The DNA for the CDR3 is TGTGCCAGCAGGACACGATCTAGCGGGAAGGCGCAGACCCAGTACTTC. Protein product: CASRTRSSGKAQTQYF.

The chain carries TRBV29-1 and TRBJ1-1; D remains unclear. Trimming stripped 4 bases from V and 3 bases from J, with 12 bases between. This CDR3 is built from 13 residues. The V gene's germline CDR1 is SQVTM and CDR2 ANQGSEA. As DNA, the CDR3 is TGCAGCGTTGCCCGGGGAACCTACACTGAAGCTTTCTTT. It specifies CSVARGTYTEAFF.

The rearrangement uses TRBV27 and TRBJ2-3; D is undetermined. V shed 1 base and J shed 0 bases, with 11 bases lying between them. The germline V gene has CDR1 MNHEY and CDR2 SMNVEV (reference sequence). CDR3 length equals 16 residues. CDR3 sequence: CASSLYGTPSTDTQYF. The CDR3 DNA reads TGTGCCAGCAGTTTATACGGTACTCCCAGCACAGATACGCAGTATTTT.

The J gene is TRBJ2-5, the V gene TRBV5-4; 12 nucleotides align to TRBD2. CDR3 length equals 15 residues. Germline V gene sequence: CDR1 SGHNT, CDR2 YYREEE (reference sequence). V was pared by 3 bases and J by 3 bases, with 3 bases of the junction left unmatched. CDR3 loop: CASSSRTSGKETQYF. The CDR3 DNA is TGTGCCAGCAGCTCCCGGACTAGCGGGAAAGAGACCCAGTACTTC.

This chain's CDR3 is CASSTRTGSFGGYTF. The CDR3 bases are TGTGCCAGCAGTACCCGGACAGGGTCATTTGGGGGCTACACCTTC. The genes are TRBV28 and TRBJ1-2; 8 nucleotides agree with TRBD1. Germline V lookup: CDR1 MDHEN, CDR2 SYDVKM. The CDR3 has 15 residues. The trim removed 5 bases at V and 8 bases at J, leaving 13 bases unmatched.

The chain links TRBV6-5 to TRBJ1-2; maybe TRBD1 (6 bases). CDR3 length: 16 residues. Trimming took off 0 bases at V and 6 bases at J, with 17 bases between the two ends. The germline V gene has CDR1 MNHEY and CDR2 SVGAGI. This CDR3 is CASSYSRYSRDNGYTF. CDR3 DNA: TGTGCCAGCAGTTACTCGAGATATAGTAGGGACAATGGCTACACCTTC.

This sequence joins TRBV5-1 and TRBJ2-7; 11 nucleotides line up with TRBD1. The ends lost 5 bases at V and 2 bases at J; junction bases unmatched: 6. CDR3 size: 15 residues. Germline V lookup: CDR1 SGHRS, CDR2 YFSETQ. The CDR3 is CASRPGQGAPYEQYF. CDR3 bases: TGCGCCAGCAGGCCTGGACAGGGGGCCCCCTACGAGCAGTACTTC.

This clone was detected only a few times. The chain couples TRBV12-3 or TRBV12-4 to TRBJ2-5; weak D call: TRBD2 (6 bases). The CDR3 covers 13 residues. The V gene lost 6 bases and the J gene lost 6 bases, with 14 bases spanning the gap. CDR3 sequence: CASSKGAGKTQYF. The CDR3 region has the DNA TGTGCCAGCAGCAAAGGGGCGGGAAAGACCCAGTACTTC.

The chain recombines TRBV29-1 with TRBJ1-1, with D possibly matching TRBD1 (5 bases). Germline V gene sequence: CDR1 SQVTM, CDR2 ANQGSEA. The CDR3 spans 11 residues. V was shortened by 3 bases and J by 10 bases, with 12 bases between the two germline ends. CDR3 in DNA: TGCAGCGTTGACGCGGGGGGGTTAGCTTTCTTT. Protein: CSVDAGGLAFF.

This clone was detected only once. This rearrangement joins TRBV6-5 to TRBJ1-2; 11 bases fit TRBD1. With V trimmed by 0 bases and J by 8 bases, 8 bases remained unmatched. CDR3 length: 16 residues. The germline V gene encodes CDR1 MNHEY and CDR2 SVGAGI. The DNA of the CDR3 is TGTGCCAGCAGTTACTCGTGTGTTGGGACAGGGGGGGGCTACACCTTC. It specifies CASSYSCVGTGGGYTF.

The chain recombines TRBV30 with TRBJ1-2, with D possibly being TRBD1 (6 bases). Trimming shortened V by 2 bases and J by 4 bases, and 17 bases separated the two germline ends. CDR3 length: 15 residues. Germline CDR1 and CDR2: GTSNPN and SVGIG (reference sequence). The chain's CDR3 is CAWSTPEGHRYGYTF. DNA of the CDR3: TGTGCCTGGAGTACCCCCGAGGGACACCGCTATGGCTACACCTTC.

This clone was counted a single time. V is TRBV9 and J is TRBJ2-2; unclear D gene. Trimming shortened V by 3 bases and J by 3 bases, and 15 bases separated the two germline ends. The germline gives CDR1 SGDLS, CDR2 YYNGEE. This CDR3 region has 16 residues. CDR3 bases: TGTGCCAGCAGCGCCTTAGCTGGAGACTACACCGGGGAGCTGTTTTTT. This encodes CASSALAGDYTGELFF. The full variable domain, completed using reference TRBV9 and TRBJ2-2, is DSGVTQTPKHLITATGQRVTLRCSPRSGDLSVYWYQQSLDQGLQFLIQYYNGEERAKGNILERFSAQQFPDLHSELNLSSLELGDSALYFCASSALAGDYTGELFFGEGSRLTVL.

The rearrangement links TRBV29-1 to TRBJ2-1; D is perhaps TRBD1 (6 bases). Germline lookup yields CDR1 SQVTM and CDR2 ANQGSEA. This CDR3 spans 13 amino acids. Trimming shortened V by 7 bases and J by 9 bases, and 19 bases separated the two germline ends. The CDR3, as DNA: TGCAGCGCCGAACGCCGGGACACCGGTGAGCAGTTCTTC. Protein product: CSAERRDTGEQFF.

This chain uses TRBV21-1 with TRBJ2-5; the D call in the table, TRBD1, was not verified against the DNA. TRBV21-1 is annotated as a pseudogene. The CDR3 loop spans 19 amino acids. The CDR3 loop reads CASSKYQDRGRHVQETQYF. The DNA of the CDR3 is TGTGCCAGCAGCAAATACCAGGACAGGGGAAGGCATGTCCAAGAGACCCAGTACTTC.

V gene TRBV29-1 combines with J gene TRBJ2-3; tentative D call: TRBD1 (6 bases). Trimming took off 6 bases at V and 0 bases at J, with 10 bases between the two ends. CDR1 and CDR2 from the germline V gene are SQVTM and ANQGSEA. The CDR3 loop spans 13 amino acids. CDR3 nucleotides: TGCAGCGTGGTTAGGGGGAGCACAGATACGCAGTATTTT. Amino acid sequence: CSVVRGSTDTQYF.

The chain employs TRBV9 and TRBJ2-7; perhaps TRBD2 as D (5 bases). V was clipped by 0 bases and J by 4 bases, with 11 bases between them. Germline CDR1 SGDLS, CDR2 YYNGEE. The CDR3 consists of 14 residues. The CDR3 sequence is CASSVDGAAYEQYF. In nucleotides, the CDR3 is TGTGCCAGCAGCGTAGATGGAGCGGCTTACGAGCAGTACTTC. The whole variable domain, filled in from reference TRBV9 and TRBJ2-7, reads DSGVTQTPKHLITATGQRVTLRCSPRSGDLSVYWYQQSLDQGLQFLIQYYNGEERAKGNILERFSAQQFPDLHSELNLSSLELGDSALYFCASSVDGAAYEQYFGPGTRLTVT.

The J gene is TRBJ2-2, the V gene TRBV12-3 or TRBV12-4; D remains unclear. V shed 6 bases and J shed 8 bases, with 13 bases lying between them. This CDR3 has 13 amino acids. CDR3 bases: TGTGCCAGCAGCTCCGTTTCTGCGGGGGAGCTGTTTTTT. This codes for CASSSVSAGELFF.

This clone was detected once. This chain connects TRBV11-2 to TRBJ2-1; D possibly corresponds to TRBD2 (6 bases). CDR3 length: 17 amino acids. From germline, CDR1 is SGHAT and CDR2 FQNNGV. The V end was cut by 6 bases, the J end by 7 bases, with 25 bases between. CDR3 in DNA: TGTGCCAGCAGAAACGCCATTAGGGACTTTCGCCGGAATGAGCAGTTCTTC. Its protein is CASRNAIRDFRRNEQFF.

V gene TRBV7-2 combines with J gene TRBJ2-7; 9 bases are shared with TRBD2. Germline CDR1 is SGHTA and CDR2 is FQGNSA. The CDR3 consists of 14 residues. The junction had 4 bases not matched to a gene; V was cut back by 1 base and J by 6 bases. The CDR3, as DNA: TGTGCCAGCAGCTTAGTGAGAGCGGGAGGCGAGCAGTACTTC. Translated, it gives CASSLVRAGGEQYF.

J is TRBJ2-1 and V is TRBV3-1 (or the pseudogene TRBV3-2), with 9 nucleotides matching TRBD2. The CDR3 runs to 17 residues. CDR1 LGHDT and CDR2 YNNKEL come from the germline V gene (reference sequence). V was pared by 0 bases and J by 7 bases, with 10 bases of the junction left unmatched. CDR3 DNA: TGTGCCAGCAGCCAAGATAGGGGCGGACTAGCGAGTAATGAGCAGTTCTTC. Encoded protein: CASSQDRGGLASNEQFF.

The chain uses TRBV5-1 and TRBJ2-2, with a weak D call TRBD2 (6 bases). In germline, CDR1 is SGHRS, CDR2 YFSETQ. CDR3 size: 14 residues. The V end was cut by 4 bases, the J end by 9 bases, with 16 bases between. The CDR3 region has the DNA TGCGCCAGCAGCCCCGGGGGAACTCAACGGGAGCTGTTTTTT. Encoded protein: CASSPGGTQRELFF.

The rearrangement uses TRBV18 and TRBJ1-6, with D perhaps TRBD1 (6 bases). Germline loops: CDR1 KGHSH, CDR2 LQKENI. The CDR3 is 20 amino acids. Deletions cut 4 bases from V and 3 bases from J, with 25 bases between. The CDR3 spells CASSQDAPLAGVFYNSPLHF. CDR3 DNA sequence: TGTGCCAGCTCACAAGATGCACCTTTGGCAGGGGTTTTCTATAATTCACCCCTCCACTTT. Full variable domain (missing parts from reference TRBV18 and TRBJ1-6): NAGVMQNPRHLVRRRGQEARLRCSPMKGHSHVYWYRQLPEEGLKFMVYLQKENIIDESGMPKERFSAEFPKEGPSILRIQQVVRGDSAAYFCASSQDAPLAGVFYNSPLHFGNGTRLTVT.

The V call is TRBV6-5, the J call TRBJ1-4, with 7 nucleotides matching TRBD1. CDR3 length: 13 residues. Trimming took 0 bases from V and 13 from J; bases not matched to a gene: 5. CDR1 is MNHEY and CDR2 is SVGAGI in the germline V gene. CDR3 sequence: CASSYSRQGRLFF. The CDR3 DNA sequence: TGTGCCAGCAGTTACTCGAGACAGGGAAGACTGTTTTTT.

The gene calls are TRBV15 and TRBJ1-1; tentative D call: TRBD1 (5 bases). This CDR3 is 14 amino acids long. V was shortened by 0 bases and J by 7 bases, with 12 bases between the two germline ends. Germline lookup yields CDR1 LNHNV and CDR2 YYDKDF (reference sequence). CDR3 residues: CATSRDQVQGEAFF. In DNA, the CDR3 is TGTGCCACCAGCAGAGATCAGGTCCAGGGTGAAGCTTTCTTT.

A single count supports this clone. V usage is TRBV30 and J usage is TRBJ1-1; no firm D call. Germline values: CDR1 GTSNPN, CDR2 SVGIG (reference sequence). The CDR3 consists of 13 residues. V shed 1 base and J shed 1 base, with 7 bases lying between them. CDR3 loop: CAWSGGGNTEAFF. The CDR3, as DNA: TGTGCCTGGAGTGGGGGAGGGAACACTGAAGCTTTCTTT.